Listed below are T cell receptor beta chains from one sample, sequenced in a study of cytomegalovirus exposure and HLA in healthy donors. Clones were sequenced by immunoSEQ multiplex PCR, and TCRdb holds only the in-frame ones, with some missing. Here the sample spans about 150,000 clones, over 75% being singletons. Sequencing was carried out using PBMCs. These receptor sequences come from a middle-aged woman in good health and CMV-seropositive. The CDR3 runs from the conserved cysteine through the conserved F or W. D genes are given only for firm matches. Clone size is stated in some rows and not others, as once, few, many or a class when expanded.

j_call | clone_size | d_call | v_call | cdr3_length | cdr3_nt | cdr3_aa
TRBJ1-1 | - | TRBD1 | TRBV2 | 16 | TGTGCCAGCAGCGCCTCTGGGACAGGGGGGTTCACTGAAGCTTTCTTT | CASSASGTGGFTEAFF
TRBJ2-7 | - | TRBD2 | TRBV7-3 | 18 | TGTGCCAGCAGCCGGCCGACTAGCGGGAGGGCCGGACCCTACGAGCAGTACTTC | CASSRPTSGRAGPYEQYF
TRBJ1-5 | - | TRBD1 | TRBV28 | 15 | TGTGCCAGCAGCGTACCGGGACAGGGAGGTCAGCCCCAGCATTTT | CASSVPGQGGQPQHF
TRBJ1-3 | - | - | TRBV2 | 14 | TGTGCCAGCAGGGACAGCATCATTGGAAACACCATATATTTT | CASRDSIIGNTIYF
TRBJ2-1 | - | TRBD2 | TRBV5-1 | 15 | TGCGCCAGCAGCTTGGTCCCGGGAGGATTGGATGAGCAGTTCTTC | CASSLVPGGLDEQFF
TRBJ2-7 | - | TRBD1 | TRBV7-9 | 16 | TGTGCCAGCAGCTTAGGCGGCGGGACAGGGGACCACGAGCAGTACTTC | CASSLGGGTGDHEQYF
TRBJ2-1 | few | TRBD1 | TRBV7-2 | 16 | TGTGCCAGCAGCCCCCGGGACAGGGGATTGTCCAATGAGCAGTTCTTC | CASSPRDRGLSNEQFF
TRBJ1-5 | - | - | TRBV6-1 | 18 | TGTGCCAGCAGTGAACGGGGGGGAGCAAGGAGCTCTCATCAGCCCCAGCATTTT | CASSERGGARSSHQPQHF
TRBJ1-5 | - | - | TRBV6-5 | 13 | TGTGCCAGCACTCAGGGCAGCAATCAGCCCCAGCATTTT | CASTQGSNQPQHF
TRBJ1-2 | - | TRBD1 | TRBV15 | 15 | TGTGCCACCAGCATTACGGACAGGGGGCGAACAGGCTACACCTTC | CATSITDRGRTGYTF
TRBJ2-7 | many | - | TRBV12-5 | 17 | TGTGCTAGTGGACCCTATTTACAGACAACAAGCTCCTACGAGCAGTACTTC | CASGPYLQTTSSYEQYF
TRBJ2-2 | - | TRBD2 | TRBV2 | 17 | TGTGCCAGCAGTGAAATAGGCCTAGCGGAGAACACCGGGGAGCTGTTTTTT | CASSEIGLAENTGELFF
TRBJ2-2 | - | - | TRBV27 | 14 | TGTGCCAGCAGTTTAAGGGGTACATCCGGGGAGCTGTTTTTT | CASSLRGTSGELFF
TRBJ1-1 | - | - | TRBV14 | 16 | TGTGCCAGCAGCCAGATCACGAGGGGGTCGAACACTGAAGCTTTCTTT | CASSQITRGSNTEAFF
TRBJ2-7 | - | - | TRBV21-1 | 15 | TGTGCCAGCAGCAAACCCCCTCGGGGAGCCTACGAGCAGTACTTC | CASSKPPRGAYEQYF
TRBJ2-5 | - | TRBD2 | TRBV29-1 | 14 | TGCAGCACTGGGACTAGCGGGAGTCCTCGGGAGCAGTACTTC | CSTGTSGSPREQYF
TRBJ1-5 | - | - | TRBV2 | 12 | TGTGCCAGCAGCCCAGGGGATCAGCCCCAGCATTTT | CASSPGDQPQHF
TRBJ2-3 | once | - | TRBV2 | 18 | TGTGCCAGCTACCCCGGGGGGCTAGCGCCTTCAAGCACAGATACGCAGTATTTT | CASYPGGLAPSSTDTQYF
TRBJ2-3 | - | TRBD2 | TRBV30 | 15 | TGTGCCTGGAAGTCGGCGGGAGTCCGGGGAGATACGCAGTATTTT | CAWKSAGVRGDTQYF
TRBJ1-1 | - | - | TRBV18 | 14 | TGTGCCAGCTCACCCAGTGTCATGAACACTGAAGCTTTCTTT | CASSPSVMNTEAFF
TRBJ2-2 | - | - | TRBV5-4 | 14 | TGTGCCAGCAGCCTGGGACTGAACACCGGGGAGCTGTTTTTT | CASSLGLNTGELFF
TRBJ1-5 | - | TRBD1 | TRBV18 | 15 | TGTGCCAGCTCACCGGGACAGGGAGGTCACCAGCCCCAGCATTTT | CASSPGQGGHQPQHF
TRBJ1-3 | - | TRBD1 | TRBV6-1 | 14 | TGTGGTGGCCGAGGGGGCGCAGAAGGAAACACCATATATTTT | CGGRGGAEGNTIYF
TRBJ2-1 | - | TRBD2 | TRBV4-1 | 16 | TGCGCCAGCAGCCTAACGACTAGCGGGAGAACTAGTGAGCAGTTCTTC | CASSLTTSGRTSEQFF
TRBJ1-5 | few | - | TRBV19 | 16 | TGTGCCAGTACCGGCGGGGGTATTGGCGGCAATCAGCCCCAGCATTTT | CASTGGGIGGNQPQHF
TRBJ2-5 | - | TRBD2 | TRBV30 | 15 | TGTGCCTGGAGTCGAGCGGGAGGGCCGTTAGAGACCCAGTACTTC | CAWSRAGGPLETQYF
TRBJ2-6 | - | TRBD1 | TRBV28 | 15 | TGTGCCAGCAGTCACAGGGGCTCTGGGGCCAACGTCCTGACTTTC | CASSHRGSGANVLTF
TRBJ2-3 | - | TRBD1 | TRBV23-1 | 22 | TGCGCCAGCAGTCAATCTAAGGGACAGGGCCCCAACCTAGCGGCCCACACAGATACGCAGTATTTT | CASSQSKGQGPNLAAHTDTQYF
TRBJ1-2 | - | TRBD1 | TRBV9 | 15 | TGTGCCAGCAGAGCAACCGGGACAGGGAGATATGGCTACACCTTC | CASRATGTGRYGYTF
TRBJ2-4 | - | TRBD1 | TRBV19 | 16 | TGTGCCAGTAGTATACCCCGAGGACAGGGCAAAAACATTCAGTACTTC | CASSIPRGQGKNIQYF
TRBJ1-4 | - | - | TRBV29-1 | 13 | TGCAGCGGGAGGGCATCAACTAATGAAAAACTGTTTTTT | CSGRASTNEKLFF
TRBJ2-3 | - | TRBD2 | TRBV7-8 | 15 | TGTGCCAGCAGCTCTACTAGCGGGAGCGGGGATACGCAGTATTTT | CASSSTSGSGDTQYF
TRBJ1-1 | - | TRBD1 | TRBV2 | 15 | TGTGCCAGCACCAGACGGACAGGGGGCGACACTGAAGCTTTCTTT | CASTRRTGGDTEAFF
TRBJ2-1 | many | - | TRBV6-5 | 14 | TGTGCCAGCAGTCAAGAAGCGGGTTACAATGAGCAGTTCTTC | CASSQEAGYNEQFF
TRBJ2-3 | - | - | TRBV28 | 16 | TGTGCCAGCAGTTTACTCTTCCAGCGCGGCACAGATACGCAGTATTTT | CASSLLFQRGTDTQYF
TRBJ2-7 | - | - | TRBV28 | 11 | TGTGCCGTCGACAGGTCGGGCGAGCAGTACTTC | CAVDRSGEQYF
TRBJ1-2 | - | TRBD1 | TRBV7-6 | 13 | TGTGCCAGCAGCCGTGACAGGGGAGATGGCTACACCTTC | CASSRDRGDGYTF
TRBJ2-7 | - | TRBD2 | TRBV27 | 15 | TGTGCCAGCAGCCCGGGGACTAGCAGACTTTACGAGCAGTACTTC | CASSPGTSRLYEQYF
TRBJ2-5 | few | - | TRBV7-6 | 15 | TGTGCCAGCAGCCCAACCTTTAGCGACCAAGAGACCCAGTACTTC | CASSPTFSDQETQYF
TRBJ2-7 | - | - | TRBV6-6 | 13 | TGTGCCAGCAGGGAGGGGGGGAGCTACGAGCAGTACTTC | CASREGGSYEQYF
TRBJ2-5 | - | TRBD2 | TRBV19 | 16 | TGTGCCAGTAGTATAGGTTATGGGGGAGGGAAAGAGACCCAGTACTTC | CASSIGYGGGKETQYF
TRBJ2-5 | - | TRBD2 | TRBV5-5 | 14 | TGTGCCAGCAGCGGGGTAGCGGGAGTGGAGACCCAGTACTTC | CASSGVAGVETQYF
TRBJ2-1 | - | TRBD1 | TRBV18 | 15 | TGTGCCAGCTCGCCTGACAGGGGGCGAGTCAATGAGCAGTTCTTC | CASSPDRGRVNEQFF
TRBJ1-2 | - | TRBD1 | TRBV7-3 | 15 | TGTGCCAGCAGCTTAACTCCAGGGGGCGGGTATGGCTACACCTTC | CASSLTPGGGYGYTF
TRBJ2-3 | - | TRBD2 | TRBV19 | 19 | TGTGCCAGTTCTATGATGGGACTAGCGGTTAGTGCTAGCACAGATACGCAGTATTTT | CASSMMGLAVSASTDTQYF
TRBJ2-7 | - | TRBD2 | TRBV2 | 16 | TGTGCCAGCAGTGGACGGCTAGCGGGATCCACCTACGAGCAGTACTTC | CASSGRLAGSTYEQYF
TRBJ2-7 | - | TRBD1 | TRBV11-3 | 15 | TGTGCCAGCAGCTACCGGACAGGGGAAGCATGGGAGCAGTACTTC | CASSYRTGEAWEQYF
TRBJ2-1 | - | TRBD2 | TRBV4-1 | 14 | TGCGCCAGCGCCCAGGGAGGGTCCTACAATGAGCAGTTCTTC | CASAQGGSYNEQFF
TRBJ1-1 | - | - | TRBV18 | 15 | TGTGCCAGCTCATCGCCTAGCGGGCTCGGCACTGAAGCTTTCTTT | CASSSPSGLGTEAFF
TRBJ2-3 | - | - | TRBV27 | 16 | TGTGCCAGCAGAGGGGCCGTGGCAGGGGGCGGGGGTACGCAGTATTTT | CASRGAVAGGGGTQYF
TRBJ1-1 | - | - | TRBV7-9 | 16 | TGTGCCAGCAGCTTGGTAACAAGTATTTTGTCTTCTGAAGCTTTCTTT | CASSLVTSILSSEAFF
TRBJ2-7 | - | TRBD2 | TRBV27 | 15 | TGTGCCAGCAGTTTAGGGCTAGCGGGAGGTCTCGAGCAGTACTTC | CASSLGLAGGLEQYF
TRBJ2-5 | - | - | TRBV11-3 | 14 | TGTGCCAGCAGCTTTTTGGCAATCCAAGAGACCCAGTACTTC | CASSFLAIQETQYF